These T cell receptor beta chains were read from a single sample in a study of CD8+CD57+ T cells in acquired aplastic anemia. TCRdb processed the reads anew with MiXCR; each CDR3 protein has one entry. The sample shows about 160,000 distinct CDR3 sequences, over 70% of them seen only once. The sequencing sample was made of sorted CD4+, CD8+, or CD8+CD57+ T cells (not recorded which) from PBMCs. The receptors originated from a human donor with aplastic anemia. Both conserved end residues are part of each CDR3.

j_gene | v_gene | CDR3aa
TRBJ1-6 | TRBV25-1 | CASSDDRARGSYNSPLHF
TRBJ1-5 | TRBV29-1 | CSVVLGDGNQPQHF
TRBJ2-5 | TRBV6-5 | CASSYSRRQETQYF
TRBJ2-5 | TRBV24-1 | CATSGQGADWGQETQYF
TRBJ2-3 | TRBV14 | CASSTSWAGQRTDTQYF
TRBJ2-5 | TRBV10-3 | CAISATGVTETQYF
TRBJ2-7 | TRBV19 | CASSINGESAEQYF
TRBJ1-1 | TRBV10-3 | CAISELGQGNTEAFF
TRBJ1-4 | TRBV7-2 | CASSLGKQGGEKLFF
TRBJ2-7 | TRBV15 | CATSRGPGQGNYEQYF
TRBJ1-2 | TRBV2 | CANDREDYGYTF
TRBJ2-7 | TRBV4-1 | CASSQVAATYEQYF
TRBJ1-5 | TRBV3-1 | CASSRTGGDASNQPQHF
TRBJ2-7 | TRBV19 | CASSEAPSYEQYF
TRBJ1-5 | TRBV7-2 | CASSLVGQANNQPQHF
TRBJ2-7 | TRBV2 | CASHTGNSPGPYEQYF
TRBJ1-1 | TRBV7-9 | CASSSASPNTQAFF
TRBJ1-2 | TRBV7-6 | CASSSGGWEGYTF
TRBJ2-1 | TRBV24-1 | CATSDQTSGRHNEQFF
TRBJ1-6 | TRBV2 | CASSPTTGLINSPLHF
TRBJ2-1 | TRBV20-1 | CSAGLAGYNEQFF
TRBJ2-1 | TRBV2 | CASSSGTGGIRGEQFF
TRBJ2-7 | TRBV10-1 | CASSRSPAGEQYF
TRBJ2-7 | TRBV24-1 | CATSDGGLYEQYF
TRBJ2-7 | TRBV19 | CASRLTGGSQQYF
TRBJ2-3 | TRBV20-1 | CSARGLASYTQYF
TRBJ1-2 | TRBV20-1 | CSVHTDRVDGYTF
TRBJ1-4 | TRBV7-8 | CASSPQGNTEKLFF
TRBJ2-3 | TRBV7-9 | CASSLPTSGMDTQYF
TRBJ1-3 | TRBV4-1 | CASSQLPLENTIYF
TRBJ2-1 | TRBV7-9 | CASSLGGQGGLF
TRBJ2-1 | TRBV20-1 | CSAPGPGSYNEQFF
TRBJ2-7 | TRBV20-1 | CSAWTSGSYEQYF
TRBJ1-1 | TRBV7-9 | CASRNSGRPLTGAFF
TRBJ2-7 | TRBV7-2 | CASSLISGQPYEQYF
TRBJ2-5 | TRBV20-1 | CSARVGLAQETQYF
TRBJ1-5 | TRBV5-1 | CASRQDGNQPQHF
TRBJ2-7 | TRBV7-2 | CASSLLSGGGYEQYF
TRBJ2-5 | TRBV20-1 | CSAQLGAGETQYF
TRBJ2-1 | TRBV15 | CATSRDPTSGRRQYNEQFF
TRBJ2-7 | TRBV15 | CATSILAGSYEQYF
TRBJ2-1 | TRBV5-1 | CASSTGTARYNEQFF
TRBJ2-7 | TRBV24-1 | CATSVSSGRGYEQYF
- | TRBV20-1 | CSARDAGRPQETQYF
TRBJ1-3 | TRBV19 | CASSLLQGARNTIYF
TRBJ2-5 | TRBV7-9 | CASSLACTSGGHMCQETQYF
TRBJ1-2 | TRBV25-1 | CATRTGTGYTF
TRBJ2-5 | TRBV2 | CASSTTQETQYF
TRBJ2-5 | TRBV6-4 | CASSDSSNQPQYF